The next 16 T cell receptor beta chains were all read from a single sample in a study of blood T cell repertoires in COVID-19. Sequenced by immunoSEQ multiplex PCR; TCRdb stores in-frame clones only, minus some. Here the sample spans hundreds of thousands of clones, 80% to 90% being singletons. Sample: PBMCs or T cells enriched from blood (not recorded which). The receptors here all came from a woman aged 60 to 75 who had recovered from COVID-19.

The J gene is TRBJ2-5, the V gene TRBV29-1; 10 positions match TRBD1. The CDR3 has 15 residues. With 6 bases clipped from V and 4 bases from J, the junction kept 11 bases outside the gene matches. Germline-derived CDR1 and CDR2 are SQVTM and ANQGSEA. DNA for the CDR3: TGCAGCGTCTCGGACTTTGGACAGGGGGTAGAGACCCAGTACTTC. Protein product: CSVSDFGQGVETQYF.

The gene calls are TRBV27 and TRBJ2-5; 8 bases line up with TRBD1. J was trimmed by 5 bases and V by 6 bases; bases with no gene match: 11. Germline CDR1 is MNHEY and CDR2 is SMNVEV (reference sequence). The CDR3 sequence is 15 residues long. In DNA form, the CDR3 reads TGTGCCAGCAGCCAAAGGACAGGGCGAGAGGAGACCCAGTACTTC. Translation: CASSQRTGREETQYF.

This sequence joins TRBV6-6 and TRBJ1-4; D may be TRBD1 (5 bases). With 5 bases removed from V and 3 bases from J, the gap between germline ends came to 22 bases. Germline CDR1 and CDR2: MNHNY and SVGAGI (reference sequence). The CDR3 sequence is 18 residues long. Written as DNA, the CDR3 is TGTGCCAGCAGTCGGTACGGAGACCCGGGGGTTTCTAATGAAAAACTGTTTTTT. It translates to CASSRYGDPGVSNEKLFF.

The chain is built from TRBV27 and TRBJ2-7; TRBD2 aligns across 13 bases. Germline CDR1 and CDR2: MNHEY and SMNVEV (reference sequence). J gave up 6 bases and V 5 bases, and 4 bases lay outside the gene matches. This CDR3 contains 14 residues. The CDR3 region has the DNA TGTGCCAGCAGTGCCAGACTAGCGGGGGGCGAGCAGTACGTC. Residues: CASSARLAGGEQYV.

V is TRBV6-2 or TRBV6-3 and J is TRBJ1-2; 10 bases line up with TRBD1. CDR1 MNHEY and CDR2 SVGEGT come from the germline V gene. The CDR3 has 15 amino acids. With V trimmed by 4 bases and J by 2 bases, 4 bases remained unmatched. This chain's CDR3 is CASSSDRGRNYGYTF. The CDR3 nucleotides are TGTGCCAGCAGTTCCGACAGGGGGCGCAACTATGGCTACACCTTC.

The J gene is TRBJ2-1, the V gene TRBV27, with TRBD1 matching 7 bases. From germline, CDR1 is MNHEY and CDR2 SMNVEV (reference sequence). The V segment lost 0 bases and the J segment 3 bases; nucleotides outside the gene matches: 5. This CDR3 is 16 amino acids long. The CDR3 region has the DNA TGTGCCAGCAGTTTATCCGCGACAGGGAGCTACAATGAGCAGTTCTTC. It yields the protein CASSLSATGSYNEQFF.

CDR3 nucleotide sequence: TGCGCCAGCAGTGGTTCCCCGGAGGGCATTCAGTACTTC. Its translation: CASSGSPEGIQYF. V and J are TRBV10-1 and TRBJ2-4; D may be TRBD2 (6 bases). This CDR3 spans 13 amino acids. Germline V gene lookup returns CDR1 WNHNN and CDR2 SYGVQD (reference sequence). V lost 4 bases and J 9 bases, leaving 13 bases between the germline ends.

This clone was seen a single time. The chain combines TRBV5-8 with TRBJ2-7; D remains ambiguous. There are 13 residues in the CDR3. Germline lookup yields CDR1 SGHTS and CDR2 YDEGEE. V was clipped by 4 bases and J by 3 bases, with 11 bases between them. The CDR3 DNA reads TGTGCCAGCAGCCCGGGTCTGGTCTACGAGCAGTACGTC. It translates to CASSPGLVYEQYV.

The chain carries TRBV19 and TRBJ1-1; D ambiguous. Trimming removed 6 bases from V and 11 bases from J, with 16 bases in between. The V gene's germline CDR1 is LNHDA and CDR2 SQIVND (reference sequence). There are 12 residues in the CDR3. CDR3 sequence reads: CASSLLDSRAFF. CDR3 nucleotides: TGTGCCAGTAGCCTCTTGGACTCTCGGGCTTTCTTT.

This clone was observed a single time. The chain joins TRBV7-9 to TRBJ1-1; D is unclear. V dropped 0 bases and J dropped 0 bases, with 5 bases sitting between them. This CDR3 is built from 14 residues. Germline V CDR1 and CDR2: SEHNR, FQNEAQ (reference sequence). CDR3 sequence reads: CASSLAVVNTEAFF. The CDR3 nucleotides read TGTGCCAGCAGCTTAGCGGTAGTGAACACTGAAGCTTTCTTT.

This chain uses TRBV5-1 with TRBJ2-5; possibly TRBD2 for D (7 bases). There are 14 residues in the CDR3. CDR1 and CDR2 from the germline V gene are SGHRS and YFSETQ. V was shortened by 4 bases and J by 5 bases, with 15 bases between the two germline ends. CDR3 sequence: CASSPWGGWETQYF. The CDR3 DNA reads TGCGCCAGCAGCCCGTGGGGGGGCTGGGAGACCCAGTACTTC.

This chain connects TRBV24-1 to TRBJ2-3; D ambiguous. CDR3 length: 14 amino acids. V lost 0 bases and J 6 bases, leaving 9 bases between the germline ends. CDR1 KGHDR and CDR2 SFDVKD come from the germline V gene. CDR3 DNA sequence: TGTGCCACCAGTGATTTGGCCGGGTGGGATACGCAGTATTTT. Protein sequence: CATSDLAGWDTQYF.

The J gene is TRBJ1-6, the V gene TRBV27; TRBD1 agrees at 7 bases. J was trimmed by 8 bases and V by 8 bases; bases with no gene match: 12. The CDR3 contains 15 residues. CDR1 MNHEY and CDR2 SMNVEV come from the germline V gene (reference sequence). The CDR3 DNA sequence: TGTGCCAGCCGGGTCCTTACAGGGGTGGATTCACCCCTCCACTTT. Protein sequence: CASRVLTGVDSPLHF.

The V and J genes are TRBV5-5 and TRBJ2-3; 9 nucleotides agree with TRBD1. V lost 1 base and J lost 1; bases outside the gene matches: 13. Germline V lookup: CDR1 SGHKS, CDR2 YYEKEE (reference sequence). CDR3 length equals 19 residues. CDR3 DNA: TGTGCCAGCAGCTTGCTGGGATACACAGGGGGCGCCGGCACAGATACGCAGTATTTT. Translating gives CASSLLGYTGGAGTDTQYF.

The J gene is TRBJ2-5, the V gene TRBV11-3; TRBD1 agrees at 7 bases. The CDR3 is 13 amino acids. The V gene's germline CDR1 is SGHNT and CDR2 YENEEA. With V trimmed by 5 bases and J by 2 bases, 2 bases remained unmatched. CDR3 loop: CASSPGQQETQYF. The DNA of the CDR3 is TGTGCCAGCAGCCCGGGACAGCAAGAGACCCAGTACTTC.

CDR3 region: CASIKDSPNTGELFF. Here the CDR3 DNA reads TGTGCCAGTATCAAGGACAGTCCGAACACCGGGGAGCTGTTTTTT. This chain links TRBV19 with TRBJ2-2, with a weak D call TRBD1 (6 bases). CDR1 and CDR2 (germline): LNHDA, SQIVND (reference sequence). CDR3 length equals 15 residues. Trimming took 7 bases from V and 0 from J, leaving 12 bases between them.